This note documents a single TCR beta chain sequence. Its antigen remains unidentified. No base-level quality is on record; no much larger clone is a single base apart. This record comes from a study of T cell repertoires in cytomegalovirus infection (dated by TCRdb to the late 2010s). Notes on the research overall: Donor HLA type was relevant to the analysis, because carriage of CMV infection together with the matching HLA type was indicated by public TCR beta signatures.

The full study reports these points: The ex vivo response was dominated by HLA-C-restricted CMV-specific TCR beta clonotypes, which also provided the single most frequent clonotype in two of eight donors. Carriers of CMV infection plus the relevant HLA type were discriminated by the cumulative frequency of public TCR beta family members in the study cohort and in an independent approximately 350-donor cohort.

Sequencing instrument: Illumina HiSeq 1500. TCRdb reanalyzed the raw reads on its own, using fastp at Q25 for trimming and MiXCR for clone calling, and kept in-frame beta chains. Duplicate CDR3 protein sequences are folded into a single record with the most common DNA and genes. This sample is represented by 450,000 to 650,000 distinct CDR3 sequences; less than 30% of them were singletons. The ten most abundant clones make up 13% of the sample. V has 2 bases trimmed and J has 5 bases trimmed; junction bases matching no gene number 1. The CDR3, cysteine through phenylalanine, is 14 amino acids long. CDR3 DNA only is kept here, 42 bases in frame from base 1. In the germline V gene, CDR1 corresponds to SNHLY and CDR2 to FYNNEI.

The sample taken for sequencing was PBMCs. The TCR originated in a human donor in good health (CMV status not recorded). Some clones in this sample may be carry-over from other donors' samples. The receptor chain draws on TRBV2 and TRBJ2-5; 11 nucleotides in the junction match TRBD1. The DNA sequence reads TGTGCCAGCAGTGAATGGGACAGGGGGGAGACCCAGTACTTC. Its coded protein is CASSEWDRGETQYF. Here the CDR3 is joined to the reference TRBV2 and TRBJ2-5 genes, and the full variable domain is: EPEVTQTPSHQVTQMGQEVILRCVPISNHLYFYWYRQILGQKVEFLVSFYNNEISEKSEIFDDQFSVERPDGSNFTLKIRSTKLEDSAMYFCASSEWDRGETQYFGPGTRLLVL.